A selection of T cell receptor beta chains follows, all from one sample in a study of identical twins. TCRdb itself ran the 5' RACE reads through MiXCR, one entry per CDR3 protein. This sample has 400,000 to 500,000 distinct CDR3 sequences, with 18% found just once. Sequencing was done on a sample of naive T cells sorted from blood. Receptors were obtained from a man aged 50 to 59 in good health. Both conserved end residues are part of each CDR3. A D gene is named only where the DNA matches it firmly. Expanded clones are given a class, and other clones once, few, many or no size at all.

size,D,J,V,CDR3,DNA
.,TRBD1,TRBJ1-2,TRBV28,CASSLHGGSGDRGSGYTF,TGTGCCAGCAGCTTACACGGGGGTTCGGGCGACAGGGGGTCTGGCTACACCTTC
.,TRBD1,TRBJ2-1,TRBV20-1,CSARDRTGSSYNEQFF,TGCAGTGCTAGAGATCGGACAGGGAGCTCCTACAATGAGCAGTTCTTC
.,.,TRBJ2-7,TRBV7-2,CASSLVGSTYEQYF,TGTGCCAGCAGCTTAGTTGGCAGTACCTACGAGCAGTACTTC
.,.,TRBJ2-5,TRBV7-8,CASSRGGVETQYF,TGTGCCAGCAGCCGAGGGGGAGTGGAGACCCAGTACTTC
few,.,TRBJ2-1,TRBV15,CATSSGSVLEQFF,TGTGCCACCAGCAGCGGGAGTGTGCTTGAGCAGTTCTTC
few,.,TRBJ1-2,TRBV20-1,CSARTPLTRDEGYTF,TGCAGTGCTAGGACCCCATTAACCAGAGACGAGGGCTACACCTTC
many,.,TRBJ2-3,TRBV7-8,CASSNPFTVAEESWQYF,TGTGCCAGCAGCAACCCCTTTACGGTAGCGGAAGAGAGTTGGCAGTATTTT
.,.,TRBJ2-7,TRBV2,CASSVVAAHEQYF,TGTGCCAGCAGTGTAGTTGCAGCCCACGAGCAGTACTTC
few,.,TRBJ2-2,TRBV7-9,CASSLFVAGELFF,TGTGCCAGCAGCTTATTCGTGGCCGGGGAGCTGTTTTTT
.,TRBD1,TRBJ2-1,TRBV5-1,CASSRMDRGGTYNEQFF,TGCGCCAGCAGCCGAATGGACAGGGGCGGAACCTACAATGAGCAGTTCTTC
.,TRBD1,TRBJ2-7,TRBV7-9,CASSPRTGKLYEQYF,TGTGCCAGCAGCCCCCGGACAGGAAAACTCTACGAGCAGTACTTC
many,TRBD1,TRBJ1-6,TRBV5-1,CASSLTGEGSPLHF,TGCGCCAGCAGTTTAACAGGGGAAGGTTCACCCCTCCACTTT
.,TRBD1,TRBJ2-3,TRBV20-1,CSARSSTGSSTDTQYF,TGCAGTGCTAGATCGTCGACAGGGTCTAGCACAGATACGCAGTATTTT
few,.,TRBJ2-1,TRBV5-6,CASKEGSSYNEQFF,TGTGCCAGCAAGGAGGGAAGCTCCTACAATGAGCAGTTCTTC
.,.,TRBJ2-7,TRBV10-3,CAISERERYDEQYF,TGTGCCATCAGTGAGCGGGAGCGTTACGACGAGCAGTACTTC
many,TRBD2,TRBJ2-1,TRBV10-3,CAISEAGTRLDEQFF,TGTGCCATCAGTGAGGCCGGGACTAGACTCGATGAGCAGTTCTTC
.,TRBD2,TRBJ2-3,TRBV27,CASSTLVLAGGPTDTQYF,TGTGCCAGCAGCACCCTGGTTCTAGCGGGGGGACCCACAGATACGCAGTATTTT
many,TRBD1,TRBJ2-7,TRBV10-3,CAIGGQGRREQYF,TGTGCCATCGGAGGACAGGGGCGCAGGGAGCAGTACTTC
few,TRBD2,TRBJ2-1,TRBV15,CATSRTALAGVNEQFF,TGTGCCACCAGCAGGACGGCGCTAGCGGGAGTCAATGAGCAGTTCTTC
few,.,TRBJ2-1,TRBV9,CASSPGGQRRNEQFF,TGTGCCAGCAGCCCCGGTGGTCAGCGGCGGAATGAGCAGTTCTTC
.,.,TRBJ2-7,TRBV20-1,CSARELDRRRSLYEQYF,TGCAGTGCTAGAGAACTCGACAGGCGCCGTTCTCTTTACGAGCAGTACTTC
many,.,TRBJ2-7,TRBV7-2,CASSLYATSSSYEQYF,TGTGCCAGCAGCTTATATGCGACATCGAGCTCCTACGAGCAGTACTTC
.,TRBD2,TRBJ2-3,TRBV5-6,CASSFGLAGGPSADTQYF,TGTGCCAGCAGCTTCGGACTAGCGGGAGGGCCATCCGCAGATACGCAGTATTTT
many,TRBD2,TRBJ2-7,TRBV10-3,CAISASGRAHEQYF,TGTGCCATCAGTGCTAGCGGGAGGGCCCACGAGCAGTACTTC
many,TRBD1,TRBJ1-1,TRBV6-2/TRBV6-3,CASSPDREKAFF,TGTGCCAGCAGTCCGGACAGGGAAAAAGCTTTCTTT
many,.,TRBJ2-2,TRBV27,CASSFFTGHGELFF,TGTGCCAGCAGTTTTTTCACAGGGCACGGGGAGCTGTTTTTT
.,.,TRBJ1-6,TRBV15,CATSLKGFSSNSPLHF,TGTGCCACCAGCCTAAAGGGGTTCAGTTCCAATTCACCCCTCCACTTT
few,.,TRBJ2-7,TRBV12-3/TRBV12-4,CASSYGHLYEQYF,TGTGCCAGCAGTTACGGACACCTCTACGAGCAGTACTTC
.,TRBD2,TRBJ2-1,TRBV7-3,CASSLGAGGYPNEQFF,TGTGCCAGCAGCTTAGGGGCGGGAGGATACCCCAATGAGCAGTTCTTC
.,.,TRBJ2-3,TRBV7-3,CASSLGSQPDTQYF,TGTGCCAGCAGCTTAGGCTCCCAACCCGATACGCAGTATTTT
many,.,TRBJ2-7,TRBV5-1,CASSLDAGAGMYGQYF,TGCGCCAGCAGCTTGGATGCCGGGGCGGGAATGTACGGGCAGTACTTC
.,TRBD2,TRBJ2-3,TRBV29-1,CSVVASGSTDTQYF,TGCAGCGTGGTGGCTAGCGGAAGCACAGATACGCAGTATTTT
many,TRBD2,TRBJ2-1,TRBV12-3/TRBV12-4,CASSSPRGVFSEQFF,TGTGCCAGCAGTTCCCCCCGGGGGGTATTCAGTGAGCAGTTCTTC
.,TRBD2,TRBJ2-1,TRBV7-2,CASSLGTSGGAYDEQFF,TGTGCCAGCAGCTTGGGAACTAGCGGGGGGGCCTACGATGAGCAGTTCTTC
.,TRBD2,TRBJ2-5,TRBV4-1,CASSQDGGIETQYF,TGCGCCAGCAGCCAAGACGGGGGGATCGAGACCCAGTACTTC
many,TRBD2,TRBJ2-3,TRBV28,CASSLGSSGYTDTQYF,TGTGCCAGCAGTTTAGGGTCTAGCGGCTACACAGATACGCAGTATTTT
.,TRBD1,TRBJ1-4,TRBV5-1,CASSGTGTENEKLFF,TGCGCCAGCAGCGGGACCGGGACAGAAAATGAAAAACTGTTTTTT
many,.,TRBJ1-3,TRBV20-1,CSATMVSGNTIYF,TGCAGTGCTACAATGGTCTCTGGAAACACCATATATTTT
.,.,TRBJ1-5,TRBV10-2,CASTTTSNQPQHF,TGCGCCAGCACCACGACCAGCAATCAGCCCCAGCATTTT
.,TRBD2,TRBJ2-7,TRBV2,CASTGGILLSYEQYF,TGTGCCAGCACGGGAGGGATTCTCCTCTCCTACGAGCAGTACTTC
many,TRBD1,TRBJ2-7,TRBV4-3,CASSPTAGGPYEQYF,TGCGCCAGCAGTCCGACTGCAGGGGGCCCCTACGAGCAGTACTTC
few,TRBD2,TRBJ2-1,TRBV29-1,CSAGRTSGNNEQFF,TGCAGCGCTGGTAGGACTAGCGGAAACAATGAGCAGTTCTTC
many,.,TRBJ2-7,TRBV9,CASSPTGSYEQYF,TGTGCCAGCAGCCCAACAGGGTCCTACGAGCAGTACTTC
many,TRBD2,TRBJ2-7,TRBV6-1,CASSPRWGGFSSEQYF,TGTGCCAGCAGCCCTCGTTGGGGGGGGTTTTCGAGTGAGCAGTACTTC
.,TRBD2,TRBJ2-3,TRBV11-2,CASSGGDTDTQYF,TGTGCCAGTAGCGGGGGGGACACAGATACGCAGTATTTT
many,TRBD1,TRBJ2-4,TRBV7-8,CASSLRPTRQGQNIQYF,TGTGCCAGCAGCTTACGTCCCACAAGACAGGGGCAAAACATTCAGTACTTC
.,TRBD2,TRBJ2-3,TRBV20-1,CSAKEVSSGRGSQYF,TGCAGTGCCAAAGAGGTTTCTAGCGGGAGGGGATCTCAGTATTTT
.,.,TRBJ2-5,TRBV18,CASSPPGSVQETQYF,TGTGCCAGCTCACCACCGGGATCAGTCCAAGAGACCCAGTACTTC
many,TRBD2,TRBJ2-2,TRBV6-4,CASSDSQVAGDPNTGELFF,TGTGCCAGCAGTGACTCCCAAGTAGCGGGGGATCCGAACACCGGGGAGCTGTTTTTT
few,.,TRBJ1-5,TRBV3-1,CASSPDGPSNQPQHF,TGTGCCAGCAGCCCCGACGGGCCGAGCAATCAGCCCCAGCATTTT
.,TRBD2,TRBJ2-1,TRBV11-1,CASRPKGPSGSLPTYNEQFF,TGTGCCAGCAGACCCAAGGGACCTAGCGGGAGCCTTCCGACCTACAATGAGCAGTTCTTC
few,TRBD1,TRBJ2-5,TRBV20-1,CSAREDRGLSLMETQYF,TGCAGTGCTAGAGAGGACAGGGGGTTAAGTTTAATGGAGACCCAGTACTTC
few,.,TRBJ2-2,TRBV5-1,CASSLSSQGAGELFF,TGCGCCAGCAGTTTATCTAGCCAAGGGGCCGGGGAGCTGTTTTTT
few,.,TRBJ1-1,TRBV20-1,CSARRTASNTEAFF,TGCAGTGCTAGAAGGACAGCCTCAAACACTGAAGCTTTCTTT
few,.,TRBJ1-1,TRBV6-5,CASSYFSRGLVYTEAFF,TGTGCCAGCAGTTACTTTTCCCGTGGCCTGGTTTACACTGAAGCTTTCTTT
once,TRBD1,TRBJ1-1,TRBV7-2,CASSPTGENTEAFF,TGTGCCAGCAGCCCAACAGGGGAGAACACTGAAGCTTTCTTT
.,TRBD1,TRBJ2-2,TRBV7-9,CASSSDRESTGELFF,TGTGCCAGCAGCTCGGACAGGGAGAGCACCGGGGAGCTGTTTTTT
few,.,TRBJ2-6,TRBV7-2,CASSYNHILGANVLTF,TGTGCCAGCAGCTATAATCACATTTTGGGGGCCAACGTCCTGACTTTC
many,.,TRBJ2-7,TRBV20-1,CSARGKTTGLAYEQYF,TGCAGTGCTAGAGGAAAGACCACAGGACTCGCCTACGAGCAGTACTTC
many,.,TRBJ2-7,TRBV27,CASSLFASTQGHTYEQYF,TGTGCCAGCAGTTTATTTGCGAGCACGCAGGGCCACACCTACGAGCAGTACTTC